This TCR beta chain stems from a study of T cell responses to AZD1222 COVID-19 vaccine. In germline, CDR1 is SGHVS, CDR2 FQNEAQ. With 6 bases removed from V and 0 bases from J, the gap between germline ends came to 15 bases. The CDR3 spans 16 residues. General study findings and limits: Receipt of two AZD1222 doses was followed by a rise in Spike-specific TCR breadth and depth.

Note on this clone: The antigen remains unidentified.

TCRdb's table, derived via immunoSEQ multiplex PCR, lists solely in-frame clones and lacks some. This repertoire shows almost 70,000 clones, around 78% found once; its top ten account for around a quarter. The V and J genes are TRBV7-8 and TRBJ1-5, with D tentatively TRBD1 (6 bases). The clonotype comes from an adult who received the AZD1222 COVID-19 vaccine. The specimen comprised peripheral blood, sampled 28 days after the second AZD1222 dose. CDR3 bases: TGTGCCAGCAGTCTAGGGGGAGGAGCTAGCAATCAGCCCCAGCATTTT. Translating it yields CASSLGGGASNQPQHF.